This T cell receptor beta chain came from a study of T cell responses to AZD1222 COVID-19 vaccine. Study-level results: No repertoire was sampled before or during the peak T cell response, only after it.

The CDR3 is made up of 17 amino acids. Germline lookup yields CDR1 MGHRA and CDR2 YSYEKL. J lost 2 bases, V lost 4 bases, and 3 bases had no gene match. Regarding this clone: Its antigen remains unidentified.

TCRdb keeps only in-frame clones here, not all; method: immunoSEQ multiplex PCR. The sample has tens of thousands of clones, more than 75% seen once; the top ten hold more than 20%. The source of this sequence is an adult in good health. Source: peripheral blood, taken on day 0 of AZD1222 vaccination. The chain joins TRBV4-1 to TRBJ2-1; 15 bases are a match to TRBD2. CDR3 in amino acids: CASSPGLAGGTYNEQFF. The CDR3 coding sequence is TGCGCCAGCAGCCCGGGACTAGCGGGAGGAACCTACAATGAGCAGTTCTTC.